This TCR beta chain came from a study of patients and donors after allogeneic stem cell transplantation. Germline V CDR1 and CDR2: DFQATT, SNEGSKA (reference sequence). This CDR3 spans 14 amino acids. The J segment lost 2 bases and the V segment lost 3 bases, leaving 2 bases of the junction unmatched. TCRdb re-derived calls from the RT-PCR reads in MiXCR, one entry per CDR3 protein. The sample includes about 4,200 distinct CDR3 sequences, roughly a sixth of them seen just once. This clonotype was seen a handful of times. The V and J genes are TRBV20-1 and TRBJ1-5, with TRBD1 identical over 9 bases. Sequencing was carried out using blood, either unsorted or a sorted T cell fraction (not recorded which). This sequence was found in a human donor who was either an allogeneic HSCT recipient or a stem cell or donor lymphocyte infusion donor (not recorded which). It is not recorded whose cells these are; they may come from a transplant donor. CDR3 amino acids: CSASGDRGNQPQHF. CDR3 sequence (DNA): TGCAGTGCTAGCGGGGACAGGGGCAATCAGCCCCAGCATTTT.